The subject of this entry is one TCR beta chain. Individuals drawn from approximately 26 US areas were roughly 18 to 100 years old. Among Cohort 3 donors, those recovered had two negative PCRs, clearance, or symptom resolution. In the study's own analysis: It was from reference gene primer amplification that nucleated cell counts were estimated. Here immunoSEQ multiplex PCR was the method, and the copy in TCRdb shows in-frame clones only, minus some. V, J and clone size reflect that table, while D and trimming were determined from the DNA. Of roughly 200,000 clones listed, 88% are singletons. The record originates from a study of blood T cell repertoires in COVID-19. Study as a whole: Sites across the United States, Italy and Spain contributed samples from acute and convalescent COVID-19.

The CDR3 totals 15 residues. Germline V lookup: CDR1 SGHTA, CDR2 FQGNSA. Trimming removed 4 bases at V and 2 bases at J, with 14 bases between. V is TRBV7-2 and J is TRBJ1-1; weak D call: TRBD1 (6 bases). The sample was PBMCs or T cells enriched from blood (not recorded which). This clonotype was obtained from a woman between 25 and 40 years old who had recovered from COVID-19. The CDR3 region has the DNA TGTGCCAGCAGCTCTTGGACAGAAACTAACACTGAAGCTTTCTTT. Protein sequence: CASSSWTETNTEAFF.